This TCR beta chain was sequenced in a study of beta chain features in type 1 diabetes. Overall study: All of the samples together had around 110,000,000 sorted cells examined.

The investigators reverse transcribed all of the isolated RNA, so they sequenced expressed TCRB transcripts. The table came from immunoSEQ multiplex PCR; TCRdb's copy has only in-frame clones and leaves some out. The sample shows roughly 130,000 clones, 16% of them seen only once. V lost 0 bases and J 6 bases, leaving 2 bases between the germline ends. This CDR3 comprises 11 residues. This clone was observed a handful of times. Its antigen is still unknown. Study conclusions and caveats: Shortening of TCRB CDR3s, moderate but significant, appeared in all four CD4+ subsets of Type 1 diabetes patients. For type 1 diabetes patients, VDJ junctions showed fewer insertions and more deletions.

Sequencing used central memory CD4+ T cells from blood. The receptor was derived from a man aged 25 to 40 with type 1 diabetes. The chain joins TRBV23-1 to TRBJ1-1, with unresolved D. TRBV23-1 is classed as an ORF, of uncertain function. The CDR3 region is CASSQSPEAFF. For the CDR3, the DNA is TGCGCCAGCAGTCAATCCCCTGAAGCTTTCTTT.